The present T cell receptor (beta chain) was sequenced within a study of blood T cell repertoires in COVID-19 (dated by TCRdb to between 2020 and 2021). Study-level background: Collaborator samples came from the United States, Italy and Spain and covered acute and convalescent phases of COVID-19. HLA class I and class II types, where available, came from metadata supplied by the sample provider rather than from assay-based typing. The dataset comprised deeply sampled blood TCRbeta repertoires from subjects exposed to, actively infected with, or recovered from COVID-19. Nearly every sample came with metadata listing a de-identified subject ID, COVID-19 status, age in years and sex. The repertoires were made available in a free public database intended to serve as a resource for research on the immune response to SARS-CoV-2. Samples were obtained from the ongoing ImmuneRACE study (first 160 participants) and from about 1,300 subjects provided by 6 global collaborators. The material from the prospective study consisted of cDNA or gDNA derived from T cells, B-cell-depleted T cells, or PBMCs. The paper's findings and limits, for the study overall: The amount of clinical and demographic metadata varied by source and participant and was provided uncurated.

The CDR3 goes from the cysteine to the phenylalanine over 11 residues. Here the CDR3 DNA is all that survives: 33 bases in frame from base 1. The junction shows trimming of 0 bases on V and 12 bases on J, plus 8 bases between the germline ends. Looking up the germline V gene (reference sequence) yields CDR1 GTSNPN and CDR2 SVGIG. Collaborating institutions collected whole blood in K2EDTA tubes following their own protocols. For TCRbeta analysis, collaborator samples were shipped as frozen whole blood, as isolated PBMCs, or as DNA extracted from either sample type. For this clone: It has no known antigen specificity. No qualities accompany the bases; no much larger clone lies one base away.

TCRbeta CDR3 regions were amplified from genomic DNA using the immunoSEQ Assay, a bias-controlled multiplex PCR. In the paper's pipeline: Nucleated cell counts per sample were estimated from amplification of reference gene primers within the assay. Sequence reads were collapsed and filtered to measure the absolute abundance of every unique TCRbeta CDR3 rearrangement. Productive Simpson clonality was computed per sample as the square root of Simpson's diversity index over productive rearrangements. TCRdb retrieved this table from immuneACCESS and kept in-frame rearrangements only. Not all clones are present; in checked studies, unresolved V genes account for under half, and no reason is known for the remainder. D and trimming come from the DNA, and the V and J calls and clone size come from that table. The sample data list 150,000 to 200,000 clones, and roughly 85% of these were observed just once. Roughly 8% of the sample lies in the top ten.

This sequence was found in a man in his 60s with acute or convalescent COVID-19. The specimen sequenced was peripheral blood. This chain joins TRBV30 to TRBJ2-2; confidence is insufficient to name the D gene. The DNA sequence reads TGTGCCTGGAGTGTATCCGAGAAGCTGTTTTTT. Translated, it gives CAWSVSEKLFF.